The 3 T cell receptor beta chains presented below share a single source sample, sequenced in a study of identical twins. TCRdb reprocessed the 5' RACE reads via MiXCR and lists one record per CDR3 protein. The table lists 420,000 or so distinct CDR3 sequences, about a fifth of them singletons, with approximately 12% in the top ten. Sequences were obtained from naive T cells sorted from blood. The receptors originated from a man in his forties or fifties in good health.

This clonotype appeared many times. A junction end diverges from the germline sequence, so it may reflect a read error. This chain links TRBV7-2 with TRBJ1-6; D call uncertain. The CDR3 consists of 15 residues. Germline CDR1 SGHTA, CDR2 FQGNSA. This chain's CDR3 is CASSPPGFYNSPLHF. The CDR3 region has the DNA TGTGCCAGCAGCCCCCCTGGGTTCTATAATTCACCCCTCCATTTT.

The table lists this clonotype with many counts. For the CDR3, the DNA is TGCGCCAGCAGCTGGGACTTTCAAGAGACCCAGTACTTC. Its translation is CASSWDFQETQYF. The chain is built from TRBV5-1 and TRBJ2-5; tentatively, D is TRBD2 (6 bases). Trimming left V 3 bases short and J 2 bases short, with 8 bases between. Germline V CDR1 and CDR2: SGHRS, YFSETQ. This CDR3 has 13 amino acids.

This clonotype was counted a few times. This chain uses TRBV6-1 with TRBJ1-2; D call uncertain. V was cut by 2 bases and J by 5 bases, with 9 bases left in between. The length of the CDR3 is 13 residues. The germline CDR1 and CDR2 sequences are MNHNS and SASEGT. Here the CDR3 DNA reads TGTGCCAGCAGTGAATATAGAGGATATGGCTACACCTTC. As protein: CASSEYRGYGYTF.